These 17 T cell receptor beta chains were sequenced from one sample in a study of T cell changes during pregnancy in multiple sclerosis. Measured with immunoSEQ multiplex PCR; TCRdb has only the in-frame clones, and not every one. This table has fewer than 35,000 clones, over 75% appearing once. The starting material was CD8+ T cells from peripheral blood mononuclear cells, obtained in the second trimester of pregnancy. The receptors derive from a female donor with multiple sclerosis, enrolled in a pregnancy study.

The chain has TRBV5-1 and TRBJ2-3; 13 bases agree with TRBD2. V gave up 4 bases and J gave up 2 bases; unmatched junction bases: 10. The germline V gene has CDR1 SGHRS and CDR2 YFSETQ. There are 18 residues in the CDR3. The CDR3 region is CASSGAGTSGTNTDTQYF. The CDR3 nucleotides are TGCGCCAGCAGCGGAGCCGGGACTAGCGGGACCAACACAGATACGCAGTATTTT.

The chain joins TRBV2 to TRBJ1-1; D remains ambiguous. V was trimmed by 2 bases and J by 8 bases, leaving 6 bases between them. Germline V gene lookup returns CDR1 SNHLY and CDR2 FYNNEI. CDR3 size: 11 residues. CDR3 region: CASSENWEAFF. In nucleotides, the CDR3 is TGTGCCAGCAGTGAAAACTGGGAAGCTTTCTTT.

The V and J genes are TRBV30 and TRBJ1-4; D is unresolved. Per the germline V gene, CDR1 is GTSNPN and CDR2 is SVGIG (reference sequence). This CDR3 is built from 10 residues. With 2 bases removed from V and 8 bases from J, the gap between germline ends came to 3 bases. CDR3 sequence (DNA): TGTGCCTGGAGTCAGGAAAAACTGTTTTTT. It codes for CAWSQEKLFF.

The V call is TRBV5-4, the J call TRBJ1-2, with D uncertain. This CDR3 has 16 amino acids. V was cut by 2 bases and J by 0 bases, with 14 bases left in between. Germline CDR1 and CDR2: SGHNT and YYREEE (reference sequence). The CDR3 DNA reads TGTGCCAGCAGCTTATTAGTTTGGGAGGCTAACTATGGCTACACCTTC. Translated: CASSLLVWEANYGYTF.

V is TRBV9 and J is TRBJ2-7; TRBD2 is a possible D gene (6 bases). Per germline, CDR1 SGDLS and CDR2 YYNGEE. The CDR3 loop spans 14 amino acids. V was shortened by 0 bases and J by 2 bases, with 9 bases between the two germline ends. The CDR3 here is CASSVGGVAYEQYF. CDR3 nucleotides: TGTGCCAGCAGCGTAGGGGGGGTCGCCTACGAGCAGTACTTC.

CDR3 protein: CASSQYRGAIWEQYF. DNA of the CDR3: TGTGCCAGCAGCCAATACCGGGGGGCGATTTGGGAGCAGTACTTC. The chain combines TRBV14 with TRBJ2-7; weak D call: TRBD2 (7 bases). V was trimmed by 2 bases and J by 7 bases, leaving 18 bases between them. This CDR3 has 15 amino acids. Per the germline V gene, CDR1 is SGHDN and CDR2 is FVKESK.

The chain uses TRBV5-4 and TRBJ2-7; tentative D call: TRBD1 (6 bases). This CDR3 has 15 residues. From germline, CDR1 is SGHNT and CDR2 YYREEE (reference sequence). V was clipped by 0 bases and J by 2 bases, with 12 bases between them. The CDR3 region has the DNA TGTGCCAGCAGCTTGGGGCAGGGGCCGACCTACGAGCAGTACTTC. Residues: CASSLGQGPTYEQYF.

CDR3 region: CASTDGGGLEFF. DNA for the CDR3: TGTGCCAGCACGGACGGCGGGGGGTTGGAGTTCTTC. This chain links TRBV6-1 with TRBJ2-1; 8 bases agree with TRBD2. Trimming took 7 bases from V and 14 from J; bases not matched to a gene: 10. Germline-derived CDR1 and CDR2 are MNHNS and SASEGT. This CDR3 region has 12 residues.

This chain joins TRBV7-9 and TRBJ2-1; 13 bases agree with TRBD2. Germline V gene data show CDR1 as SEHNR and CDR2 as FQNEAQ (reference sequence). The CDR3 extends over 17 amino acids. V shed 2 bases, J shed 9 bases, and the junction held 10 bases outside the gene matches. The CDR3 nucleotides read TGTGCCAGCAGCTTACCCCGGACTAGCGGGAGAGGTATTGAGCAGTTCTTC. Protein sequence: CASSLPRTSGRGIEQFF. Full variable domain (missing parts from reference TRBV7-9 and TRBJ2-1): DTGVSQNPRHKITKRGQNVTFRCDPISEHNRLYWYRQTLGQGPEFLTYFQNEAQLEKSRLLSDRFSAERPKGSFSTLEIQRTEQGDSAMYLCASSLPRTSGRGIEQFFGPGTRLTVL.

There are a few counts of this clone. The chain carries TRBV28 and TRBJ2-3; 7 bases align to TRBD1. Unmatched junction bases numbered 5, after V lost 3 bases and J lost 2 bases. The CDR3 sequence is 15 residues long. Germline loops: CDR1 MDHEN, CDR2 SYDVKM. The CDR3 sequence is CASSFVTGDTDTQYF. The CDR3 DNA follows: TGTGCCAGCAGTTTTGTCACAGGGGACACAGATACGCAGTATTTT. Based on the CDR3 plus reference TRBV28 and TRBJ2-3, the full variable domain is DVKVTQSSRYLVKRTGEKVFLECVQDMDHENMFWYRQDPGLGLRLIYFSYDVKMKEKGDIPEGYSVSREKKERFSLILESASTNQTSMYLCASSFVTGDTDTQYFGPGTRLTVL.

DNA of the CDR3: TGCGCCAGCAGCCAAGGTGAGACAGGGGTGGACTACGAGCAGTACTTC. Residues: CASSQGETGVDYEQYF. The chain has TRBV4-3 and TRBJ2-7; TRBD1 agrees at 8 bases. This CDR3 is built from 16 residues. V was pared by 1 base and J by 3 bases, with 8 bases of the junction left unmatched. The germline CDR1 and CDR2 sequences are LGHNA and YSLEER.

The chain recombines TRBV7-9 with TRBJ2-3, with TRBD1 matching 10 bases. The V and J ends lost 5 bases and 2 bases, in that order; junction bases with no gene match: 10. Per germline, CDR1 SEHNR and CDR2 FQNEAQ (reference sequence). The CDR3 extends over 17 amino acids. The CDR3 DNA follows: TGTGCCAGCAGCCTAGACGGGACAGGGGATCTCACAGATACGCAGTATTTT. Translated, it gives CASSLDGTGDLTDTQYF.

This clone appeared a single time. The chain is built from TRBV9 and TRBJ2-3; D is perhaps TRBD2 (6 bases). CDR1 and CDR2 (germline): SGDLS, YYNGEE. This CDR3 has 12 residues. Deletions cut 2 bases from V and 5 bases from J, with 6 bases between. CDR3 sequence reads: CASSVGGDTQYF. DNA for the CDR3: TGTGCCAGCAGCGTGGGGGGAGATACGCAGTATTTT.

The chain joins TRBV11-2 to TRBJ2-7; no firm D call. Trimming removed 1 base from V and 6 bases from J, with 10 bases in between. In germline, CDR1 is SGHAT, CDR2 FQNNGV. This CDR3 is built from 13 residues. CDR3 in DNA: TGTGCCAGCAGCTTAGGAGGCCTTATCGAGCAGTACTTC. Its translation is CASSLGGLIEQYF.

The chain links TRBV29-1 to TRBJ2-2; possibly TRBD2 for D (6 bases). There are 12 residues in the CDR3. From germline, CDR1 is SQVTM and CDR2 ANQGSEA. The CDR3 spells CAGRQNTGELFF. Written as DNA, the CDR3 is TGCGCGGGACGGCAGAACACCGGGGAGCTGTTTTTT.

The chain couples TRBV27 to TRBJ2-2; D remains ambiguous. CDR1 is MNHEY and CDR2 is SMNVEV in the germline V gene (reference sequence). This CDR3 region has 12 residues. The V end lost 4 bases, the J end lost 8 bases, and 8 bases lay between the germline ends. The CDR3 reads CASSSQSGELFF. In DNA, the CDR3 is TGTGCCAGCAGTTCTCAGTCGGGGGAGCTGTTTTTT.

J is TRBJ2-2 and V is TRBV9; D is ambiguous. CDR1 and CDR2 from the germline V gene are SGDLS and YYNGEE. CDR3 length equals 13 residues. With 2 bases removed from V and 4 bases from J, the gap between germline ends came to 6 bases. CDR3 in amino acids: CASSVVVTGELFF. The CDR3 nucleotides are TGTGCCAGCAGCGTTGTAGTCACCGGGGAGCTGTTTTTT.